These T cell receptor beta chains were read from a single sample in a study of CD8+ T cells in alopecia areata. Measured with immunoSEQ multiplex PCR; TCRdb has only the in-frame clones, and not every one. The sample consists of 110,000 to 150,000 clones, about 56% of them appearing once. Material: CD8+ T cells sorted from blood, obtained at week 4, from a patient treated with tofacitinib. These receptors came from a human donor with alopecia areata. Each CDR3 is given with its conserved first and last residue. D genes are given only for firm matches. Expanded clones are given a class, and other clones once, few, many or no size at all.

TRBJ2-4 NA TRBV9 NA TGTGCCAGCAGCCCTCTCAGGGGCGAGCCCAAAAACATTCAGTACTTC CASSPLRGEPKNIQYF
TRBJ2-7 TRBD2 TRBV4-2 NA TGTGCCAGCAGCCAAGGGCAGGGGACTAGCGGATACGAGCAGTACTTC CASSQGQGTSGYEQYF
TRBJ2-5 TRBD1 TRBV29-1 NA TGCAGCGCCCCCGGGACAGGGGCAGAGACCCAGTACTTC CSAPGTGAETQYF
TRBJ2-1 TRBD2 TRBV29-1 NA TGCAGCGTAGCGGGGGGGCCCTACAATGAGCAGTTCTTC CSVAGGPYNEQFF
TRBJ2-1 TRBD1 TRBV18 NA TGTGCCAGCTCACGACAGGGGGGGTCCTACAATGAGCAGTTCTTC CASSRQGGSYNEQFF
TRBJ2-2 TRBD1 TRBV30 NA TGTGCCTGGACGGACAGGGCGAACACCGGGGAGCTGTTTTTT CAWTDRANTGELFF
TRBJ1-1 NA TRBV14 NA TGTGCCAGCAGCCCCCTCCGTGGGGGCGGAATGGATGAAGCTTTCTTT CASSPLRGGGMDEAFF
TRBJ1-2 NA TRBV27 NA TGTGCCAGCAGCGGCAGCTTAGGCTACACCTTC CASSGSLGYTF
TRBJ2-4 NA TRBV5-4 few TGTGCCAGCAGCTTGGCCTCCGGCGAAAACATTCAGTACTTC CASSLASGENIQYF
TRBJ1-1 NA TRBV29-1 NA TGCAGCGCCCTCGAAAACACTGAAGCTTTCTTT CSALENTEAFF
TRBJ1-2 NA TRBV25-1 NA TGTGCCAGCAGTGCTCCCCAAGGCGGCTACACCTTC CASSAPQGGYTF
TRBJ1-5 NA TRBV10-2 once TGCGCCAGCAGTGAGTACGCGTCTCAGCCCCAGCATTTT CASSEYASQPQHF
TRBJ2-7 TRBD2 TRBV29-1 NA TGCAGCGTTGACTCCAGCGGGGGCTCCTACGAGCAGTACTTC CSVDSSGGSYEQYF
TRBJ1-2 NA TRBV5-4 NA TGTGCCAGCAGCTGGGCGACAGCTGAGGCCCTCTTC CASSWATAEALF
TRBJ2-1 NA TRBV11-2 NA TGTGCCAGCAGCTTTAACGGGCGGAGCTCCTACAATGAGCAGTTCTTC CASSFNGRSSYNEQFF
TRBJ2-3 TRBD2 TRBV6-5 NA TGTGCCAGCAGTTACGATCTAGCGGGGATCACAGATACGCAGTATTTT CASSYDLAGITDTQYF
TRBJ2-7 TRBD2 TRBV12-5 few TGTGCTAGTGGTTTCGGGGGACTATACGAGCAGTACTTC CASGFGGLYEQYF
TRBJ1-6 NA TRBV5-6 NA TGTGCCAGCAGCTTTGGTCCCGGACGGGGTTCACCCCTCCACTTT CASSFGPGRGSPLHF
TRBJ2-7 NA TRBV29-1 NA TGCAGCGTTACTACAGGGTTCTACGAGCAGTACTTC CSVTTGFYEQYF
TRBJ1-5 NA TRBV4-1 few TGCGCCAGCAGCCAACGGGAGAATCAGCCCCAGCATTTT CASSQRENQPQHF
TRBJ1-2 TRBD1 TRBV14 NA TGTGCCAGCAGCCAAGATTTGGGACAGGGAAGTGATGGCTACACCTTC CASSQDLGQGSDGYTF
TRBJ2-5 NA TRBV6-5 NA TGTGCCAGCAGGCGGGTGGGAGAGACCCAGTACTTC CASRRVGETQYF
TRBJ2-1 NA TRBV27 NA TGTGCCAGCAGTTACCCCCCTTCCTACAATGAGCAGTTCTTC CASSYPPSYNEQFF
TRBJ2-7 NA TRBV5-1 NA TGCGCCAGCAGCTTGTCTAGGGGACCCTACGAGCAGTACTTC CASSLSRGPYEQYF
TRBJ2-2 TRBD1 TRBV9 NA TGTGCCAGCAGCACTAACAGGGGGCGGAACACCGGGGAGCTGTTTTTT CASSTNRGRNTGELFF
TRBJ1-1 NA TRBV27 few TGTGCCAGCAGTTTATCGTTCGGGACAAACCACCGTGAGGCTTTCTTT CASSLSFGTNHREAFF
TRBJ1-2 NA TRBV2 NA TGTGCCAGCACTTGGACATCGGCTAACTATGGCTACACCTTC CASTWTSANYGYTF
TRBJ2-2 TRBD2 TRBV4-3 NA TGCGCCAGCAGCCAAGAGTTACTAGCGGGGACCGCAAACACCGGGGAGCTGTTTTTT CASSQELLAGTANTGELFF
TRBJ1-1 NA TRBV5-4 NA TGTGCCAGCAGCTCATCCCGGGGGGAGGGTACTGAAGCTTTCTTT CASSSSRGEGTEAFF
TRBJ2-5 NA TRBV23-1 few TGCGCCAGCAGTCGGGTTCACTTCCAAGAGACCCAGTACTTC CASSRVHFQETQYF
TRBJ2-7 NA TRBV2 NA TGTGCCAGCAGTGCTCCAGGGAACTACGAGCAGTACTTC CASSAPGNYEQYF
TRBJ2-1 NA TRBV5-6 NA TGTGCCAGCAGCTTCGGGACTCCTTACAATGAGCAGTTCTTC CASSFGTPYNEQFF
TRBJ2-7 NA TRBV30 few TGTGCCTGGAGTGCGGGAGCCTACGAGCAGTACTTC CAWSAGAYEQYF
TRBJ1-1 NA TRBV20-1 few TGCAGTGCTTCCCCATACACTGAAGCTTTCTTT CSASPYTEAFF
TRBJ2-1 TRBD2 TRBV7-9 few TGTGCCAGCAGCTTAGGGTTAGCGGGATACTACAATGAGCAGTTCTTC CASSLGLAGYYNEQFF
TRBJ1-6 TRBD1 TRBV4-3 NA TGCGCCAGCAGCCTACGGACAGGGAAGTCCTATAATTCACCCCTCCACTTT CASSLRTGKSYNSPLHF
TRBJ2-2 NA TRBV15 NA TGTGCCACCACAGCTCCCACAAACACCGGGGAGCTGTTTTTT CATTAPTNTGELFF
TRBJ1-2 NA TRBV18 NA TGTGCCAGCTCACCGCCCTCAGGCAATGAGCTACGTGGCTACACCTTC CASSPPSGNELRGYTF
TRBJ2-1 TRBD2 TRBV27 NA TGTGCCAGCAGCCCAAGCGGGGGGGCCGTGTATGAGCAGTTCTTC CASSPSGGAVYEQFF
TRBJ2-1 NA TRBV11-1 NA TGTGCCAGCAGCCCTGGGACCAACAATGAGCAGTTCTTC CASSPGTNNEQFF
TRBJ1-2 TRBD1 TRBV10-3 NA TGTGCCATCAGTGACCGGGACAGGGAGGACTATGGCTACACCTTC CAISDRDREDYGYTF
TRBJ2-1 NA TRBV4-1 NA TGCGCCAGCAGCCAAGAGGGGGTTACTAGCTTCAATGAGCAGTTCTTC CASSQEGVTSFNEQFF
TRBJ2-7 TRBD1 TRBV6-5 NA TGTGCCAGTTTTCCCGGGACAGGTCCTTTTGAGGAGCAGTACTTC CASFPGTGPFEEQYF
TRBJ2-5 NA TRBV2 few TGTGCCAGCAGTGTCGAAATATGGGAGACCCAGTACTTC CASSVEIWETQYF